This T cell receptor (beta chain) was recovered during a study of blood T cell repertoires in COVID-19. Overall study: Specimens from acute and convalescent COVID-19 originated in the United States, Italy and Spain.

With V trimmed by 9 bases and J by 7 bases, 14 bases remained unmatched. The CDR3 consists of 14 residues. Germline loops: CDR1 SNHLY, CDR2 FYNNEI. Libraries were prepared by immunoSEQ multiplex PCR; TCRdb keeps only in-frame clonotypes and omits some of them. The sample lists over 450,000 clones, around nine tenths seen once, with around 8% in the top ten. The chain links TRBV2 to TRBJ1-2; 7 nucleotides align to TRBD1. The clonotype was recovered from a woman between 50 and 59 years old with COVID-19, enrolled during active disease. The specimen was peripheral blood. In nucleotides, the CDR3 is TGTGCCAGATTTCTCACCGGGACAGCCTTTGGCTACACCTTC. As protein: CARFLTGTAFGYTF.